A single sample is the source of the 25 T cell receptor beta chains below, sequenced in a study of cytomegalovirus exposure and HLA in healthy donors. The PCR ran on 60 Vbeta and 13 Jbeta primers. Only in-frame clones appear in the TCRdb table, and some are missing; sequencing was by immunoSEQ multiplex PCR. The repertoire shows some 55,000 clones; the top ten hold around 7.1%. Sequencing was performed on PBMCs. The receptors stem from a woman aged 40 to 50 in good health and CMV-seronegative.

The genes are TRBV5-1 and TRBJ2-7; the D gene is possibly TRBD1 (5 bases). Germline CDR1 SGHRS, CDR2 YFSETQ. The CDR3 extends over 14 amino acids. Deletions cut 0 bases from V and 3 bases from J, with 10 bases between. CDR3 sequence reads: CASSLGGQIYEQYF. The CDR3 bases are TGCGCCAGCAGCTTGGGGGGCCAGATCTACGAGCAGTACTTC.

This chain joins TRBV5-5 and TRBJ2-2, with 8 bases identical to TRBD2. CDR1 is SGHKS and CDR2 is YYEKEE in the germline V gene (reference sequence). The ends lost 0 bases at V and 6 bases at J; junction bases unmatched: 4. The CDR3 contains 15 residues. This CDR3 reads CASSLGLASAGELFF. The CDR3 coding sequence is TGTGCCAGCAGCTTGGGACTAGCGTCCGCCGGGGAGCTGTTTTTT.

The chain combines TRBV7-2 with TRBJ2-7, with a possible D match to TRBD2 (6 bases). Trimming stripped 5 bases from V and 1 base from J, with 12 bases between. The CDR3 runs 14 residues. The germline CDR1 and CDR2 sequences are SGHTA and FQGNSA. The CDR3 nucleotides are TGTGCCAGCAGCCAGACTAGGGAGTCCTACGAGCAGTACTTC. Translated: CASSQTRESYEQYF.

The gene calls are TRBV30 and TRBJ1-1; possible D gene TRBD1, 5 bases. The V gene lost 7 bases and the J gene lost 1 base, with 16 bases spanning the gap. The CDR3 length is 14 residues. Germline CDR1 reads GTSNPN; CDR2 reads SVGIG (reference sequence). The CDR3 DNA sequence: TGTGCCTCAATAATGGAGGGGTCGAACACTGAAGCTTTCTTT. Its translation: CASIMEGSNTEAFF.

The chain recombines TRBV10-3 with TRBJ1-1, with a possible D match to TRBD1 (5 bases). This CDR3 has 15 residues. The germline V and J ends were trimmed by 0 bases and 1 base, with 9 bases remaining between them. Germline V gene sequence: CDR1 ENHRY, CDR2 SYGVKD. In DNA, the CDR3 is TGTGCCATCAGTGAGTCGGGTCAGGGGAACACTGAAGCTTTCTTT. Translation gives CAISESGQGNTEAFF.

V and J are TRBV4-2 and TRBJ2-5; maybe TRBD2 (6 bases). V was pared by 3 bases and J by 5 bases, with 25 bases between. Germline CDR1 LGHNA, CDR2 YNFKEQ. The CDR3 has 18 amino acids. The CDR3: CASSHPNYQCAGCETQYF. As DNA, the CDR3 is TGTGCCAGCAGCCACCCTAACTACCAGTGTGCGGGGTGTGAGACCCAGTACTTC.

This chain joins TRBV19 and TRBJ1-5; D is unclear. Germline values: CDR1 LNHDA, CDR2 SQIVND (reference sequence). Trimming cost V 3 bases and J 7 bases, with 13 bases left between them. This CDR3 has 14 residues. In nucleotides, the CDR3 is TGTGCCAGTAGTATCTCAGCGGGGAAACAGCCCCAGCATTTT. Amino acid sequence: CASSISAGKQPQHF.

The rearrangement links TRBV30 to TRBJ2-3; the match to TRBD1 covers 8 bases. Germline CDR1 and CDR2: GTSNPN and SVGIG (reference sequence). This CDR3 is 13 amino acids long. V dropped 4 bases and J dropped 4; count of bases not matched to a gene: 4. CDR3 sequence reads: CAWNRDRSDTQYF. The DNA for the CDR3 is TGTGCCTGGAACCGGGACAGGTCAGATACGCAGTATTTT.

The chain recombines TRBV9 with TRBJ2-3; the D is unclear. The V gene lost 4 bases and the J gene lost 0 bases, with 6 bases spanning the gap. From germline, CDR1 is SGDLS and CDR2 YYNGEE. This CDR3 is 13 amino acids long. This CDR3 reads CASSSLSTDTQYF. The CDR3 bases are TGTGCCAGCAGCTCTCTGAGCACAGATACGCAGTATTTT.

The chain joins TRBV11-1 to TRBJ1-1, with D possibly matching TRBD1 (6 bases). Trimming took off 5 bases at V and 5 bases at J, with 21 bases between the two ends. This CDR3 contains 16 residues. Germline CDR1 is SGHAT and CDR2 is FQDESV (reference sequence). CDR3 bases: TGTGCCAGCAGCCGAGGGGGGGGCAATGGTCGTACTGAAGCTTTCTTT. Translating it yields CASSRGGGNGRTEAFF.

The chain carries TRBV7-9 and TRBJ2-2; D perhaps matches TRBD1 (6 bases). V lost 2 bases to trimming and J lost 5 bases, with 15 bases between them. The germline V gene encodes CDR1 SEHNR and CDR2 FQNEAQ (reference sequence). The length of the CDR3 is 16 residues. CDR3: CASSLFRGQMTGELFF. The CDR3 DNA reads TGTGCCAGCAGCTTATTTCGCGGACAGATGACCGGGGAGCTGTTTTTT.

On this clone itself: One end of the junction fails to match germline, which may point to a read error. The V gene is TRBV10-2, the J gene TRBJ2-1, with 9 bases lining up with TRBD2. The CDR3 has 14 amino acids. CDR1 is WSHSY and CDR2 is SAAADI in the germline V gene. The CDR3 loop reads CASNSGSSDNEQFF. The CDR3, as DNA: TGCGCCAGCAATAGCGGGAGCTCCGACAATGAGCAGTTCTTC.

V usage is TRBV11-1 and J usage is TRBJ2-2; the match to TRBD1 covers 9 bases. From germline, CDR1 is SGHAT and CDR2 FQDESV (reference sequence). After removal of 5 bases from V and 4 bases from J, the junction contained 2 bases not matched to a gene. This CDR3 comprises 14 residues. CDR3 in amino acids: CASSVQGATGELFF. In nucleotides, the CDR3 is TGTGCCAGCAGCGTACAGGGGGCCACCGGGGAGCTGTTTTTT.

The chain recombines TRBV10-3 with TRBJ1-2; 11 bases align to TRBD1. V lost 3 bases and J lost 5; bases outside the gene matches: 17. CDR1 is ENHRY, CDR2 SYGVKD, per germline. The CDR3 totals 19 residues. CDR3 residues: CAISDPRPGQGDGFYGYTF. The CDR3 nucleotides read TGTGCCATCAGTGACCCCCGGCCGGGACAGGGGGATGGTTTTTATGGCTACACCTTC.

This sequence joins TRBV5-1 and TRBJ1-2, with D uncertain. The germline V gene has CDR1 SGHRS and CDR2 YFSETQ. The CDR3 runs 14 residues. Trimming stripped 0 bases from V and 0 bases from J, with 6 bases between. In DNA, the CDR3 is TGCGCCAGCAGCTTGGACAATTCTAACTATGGCTACACCTTC. Its translation: CASSLDNSNYGYTF.

CDR3: CSVLDRASSYEQYF. DNA of the CDR3: TGCAGCGTCCTGGACAGGGCCAGCTCCTACGAGCAGTACTTC. The chain employs TRBV29-1 and TRBJ2-7, with TRBD1 matching over 8 bases. This CDR3 has 14 amino acids. The V gene end was trimmed by 6 bases and the J gene end by 0 bases; junction bases not matched to a gene: 7. The V gene's germline CDR1 is SQVTM and CDR2 ANQGSEA.

CDR3 sequence: CASSSRATVTEAFF. The CDR3 region has the DNA TGTGCCAGCAGCTCACGAGCGACAGTCACTGAAGCTTTCTTT. The rearrangement uses TRBV7-9 and TRBJ1-1; possible D gene TRBD1, 5 bases. CDR1 and CDR2 from the germline V gene are SEHNR and FQNEAQ (reference sequence). The length of the CDR3 is 14 residues. V gave up 4 bases and J gave up 4 bases, with 13 bases separating them.

The gene calls are TRBV19 and TRBJ2-5, with D tentatively TRBD1 (6 bases). Germline CDR1 reads LNHDA; CDR2 reads SQIVND (reference sequence). Trimming cost V 5 bases and J 4 bases, with 14 bases left between them. The CDR3 has 14 amino acids. The CDR3 DNA is TGTGCCAGTAGTCCCCGCAGGGGACGAGAGACCCAGTACTTC. Protein sequence: CASSPRRGRETQYF. Looking up the rest from reference TRBV19 and TRBJ2-5 gives the full variable domain: DGGITQSPKYLFRKEGQNVTLSCEQNLNHDAMYWYRQDPGQGLRLIYYSQIVNDFQKGDIAEGYSVSREKKESFPLTVTSAQKNPTAFYLCASSPRRGRETQYFGPGTRLLVL.

The gene calls are TRBV19 and TRBJ2-2; 8 nucleotides line up with TRBD1. The germline CDR1 and CDR2 sequences are LNHDA and SQIVND (reference sequence). The CDR3 length is 15 residues. V lost 5 bases to trimming and J lost 6 bases; unmatched junction nucleotides: 8. The CDR3, as DNA: TGTGCCAGTAGTGTCGGACAGGGCGAAGCCGGGGAGCTGTTTTTT. The encoded protein is CASSVGQGEAGELFF.

V and J are TRBV30 and TRBJ2-5; TRBD2 agrees at 7 bases. The J call is uncertain, as TRBJ2-7 better fits the DNA end. This CDR3 contains 12 residues. Looked up from germline, CDR1 is GTSNPN and CDR2 is SVGIG (reference sequence). In DNA, the CDR3 is TGTGCCGGCCAGCGGGACTCCTACGAGCAGTACTTC. This sequence encodes CAGQRDSYEQYF.

This chain uses TRBV29-1 with TRBJ2-5, with TRBD1 matching over 8 bases. The DNA end favors TRBJ2-7, so the J call may be wrong. Germline lookup yields CDR1 SQVTM and CDR2 ANQGSEA. The length of the CDR3 is 11 residues. CDR3 DNA: TGCAGCGGGGGGACAGGATACGAGCAGTACTTC. It specifies CSGGTGYEQYF.

The chain has TRBV14 and TRBJ2-3; a weak D match, TRBD1 (7 bases). V lost 0 bases, J lost 1 base, and 14 bases lay in between. Germline V CDR1 and CDR2: SGHDN, FVKESK. This CDR3 has 17 residues. CDR3 sequence: CASSQDRRGHGTDTQYF. DNA for the CDR3: TGTGCCAGCAGCCAAGATCGGAGGGGGCACGGCACAGATACGCAGTATTTT. The complete variable domain, with remaining parts taken from reference TRBV14 and TRBJ2-3, reads EAGVTQFPSHSVIEKGQTVTLRCDPISGHDNLYWYRRVMGKEIKFLLHFVKESKQDESGMPNNRFLAERTGGTYSTLKVQPAELEDSGVYFCASSQDRRGHGTDTQYFGPGTRLTVL.

This rearrangement joins TRBV7-6 to TRBJ2-2, with 9 bases lining up with TRBD1. Per germline, CDR1 SGHVS and CDR2 FNYEAQ. The CDR3 runs to 15 residues. Unmatched junction bases numbered 2, after V lost 3 bases and J lost 3 bases. The CDR3 DNA is TGTGCCAGCAGCTTTTGGACAGGGGACACCGGGGAGCTGTTTTTT. This translates into CASSFWTGDTGELFF.

The chain couples TRBV29-1 to TRBJ1-4; D not resolved. The CDR3 length is 13 residues. Germline CDR1 reads SQVTM; CDR2 reads ANQGSEA. Trimming removed 4 bases at V and 8 bases at J, with 14 bases between. The CDR3 DNA sequence: TGCAGCGTTGGACGGGCCCCGGGGGAAAAACTGTTTTTT. Translated: CSVGRAPGEKLFF.

The genes are TRBV6-5 and TRBJ2-7; 10 nucleotides align to TRBD1. The germline V gene encodes CDR1 MNHEY and CDR2 SVGAGI. CDR3 length equals 16 residues. V was pared by 0 bases and J by 2 bases, with 4 bases of the junction left unmatched. The CDR3 sequence is CASSYSYGTGAYEQYF. In nucleotides, the CDR3 is TGTGCCAGCAGTTACTCGTATGGGACAGGGGCCTACGAGCAGTACTTC.